A single sample is the source of the 5 T cell receptor beta chains below, sequenced in a study of graft-versus-host responses after intestinal transplantation. For these receptors, no antigen is known. Assay used: immunoSEQ multiplex PCR; TCRdb lists only in-frame clones, some missing. The sample yields approximately 90,000 clones, approximately 94% seen once. The source was unstimulated CD8+ T cells sorted from spleen or lymph node cells, collected before intestinal transplant. The receptor set was obtained from a human donor who received an intestinal transplant.

For this clone: At the DNA level, this CDR3 is encoded by other sequences in the same sample as well. The V gene is TRBV30, the J gene TRBJ2-3; 10 nucleotides match TRBD2. Germline CDR1 is GTSNPN and CDR2 is SVGIG (reference sequence). The V segment lost 0 bases and the J segment 1 base; nucleotides outside the gene matches: 1. The CDR3 has 15 amino acids. CDR3 region: CAWSVLAGGTDTQYF. The CDR3 region has the DNA TGTGCCTGGAGTGTTCTAGCGGGGGGCACAGATACGCAGTATTTT.

The chain joins TRBV7-8 to TRBJ2-7; a possible D gene is TRBD1 (6 bases). The V and J ends lost 5 bases and 0 bases respectively, with 23 bases between them. The germline V gene has CDR1 SGHVS and CDR2 FQNEAQ. This CDR3 is built from 18 residues. CDR3 nucleotide sequence: TGTGCCAGCAGCCACTATAATCCCGGGACACCTTTCTCCTACGAGCAGTACTTC. Protein: CASSHYNPGTPFSYEQYF.

The rearrangement uses TRBV7-2 and TRBJ2-7, with a weak D call TRBD2 (5 bases). The CDR3 has 16 amino acids. The V end lost 1 base, the J end lost 3 bases, and 16 bases lay between the germline ends. Per the germline V gene, CDR1 is SGHTA and CDR2 is FQGNSA. CDR3: CASSLGGFRRVYEQYF. The CDR3 region has the DNA TGTGCCAGCAGCTTAGGGGGTTTCCGGCGGGTCTACGAGCAGTACTTC.

The chain links TRBV7-9 to TRBJ2-1; TRBD1 matches at 8 bases. The V and J ends lost 1 base and 0 bases, in that order; junction bases with no gene match: 2. The CDR3 sequence is 16 residues long. Germline-derived CDR1 and CDR2 are SEHNR and FQNEAQ (reference sequence). The CDR3 loop reads CASSLDRGTSYNEQFF. The CDR3 DNA reads TGTGCCAGCAGCTTAGACAGGGGGACCTCCTACAATGAGCAGTTCTTC.

The chain couples TRBV9 to TRBJ2-2; weak D call: TRBD2 (6 bases). Germline CDR1 SGDLS, CDR2 YYNGEE. The CDR3 has 15 residues. Trimming stripped 4 bases from V and 2 bases from J, with 12 bases between. The CDR3 DNA sequence: TGTGCCAGCAGCCCGTACGGGGGTAACACCGGGGAGCTGTTTTTT. It codes for CASSPYGGNTGELFF. Drawing the rest from reference TRBV9 and TRBJ2-2, the complete variable domain is DSGVTQTPKHLITATGQRVTLRCSPRSGDLSVYWYQQSLDQGLQFLIQYYNGEERAKGNILERFSAQQFPDLHSELNLSSLELGDSALYFCASSPYGGNTGELFFGEGSRLTVL.